This TCR beta chain appears in the sequencing data of a study of human T cells and chemical hapten exposure. This clonotype came up a few times. As yet, its antigen is unknown. Study observations and caveats: Clustering by CDR3 similarity yielded significantly more large clusters from expanded TCRs than controls.

TCRdb reanalysed the RACE reads using MiXCR and keeps one entry per CDR3 protein. Here the sample spans 280,000 or so distinct CDR3 sequences, about 7.7% being singletons. The time point was: pre-sensitization, week 0. As for treatment: therapeutic diphenylcyclopropenone sensitization with weekly scalp DPC. Extraction of total RNA was performed on unfractionated whole blood. Sequenced here: whole blood, sampled in connection with sensitization to the hapten diphenylcyclopropenone (DPC). This TCR was sampled from a man aged 18 to 30 with alopecia areata. Some clones in this sample may be carry-over from other donors' samples.

The CDR3 DNA reads TGCAGTGCTACTCGGGGGGGTAGTGTCTATAATTCACCCCTCCACTTT. Translated: CSATRGGSVYNSPLHF. The chain links TRBV20-1 to TRBJ1-6, with D possibly TRBD1 on 5 matching bases. The V end lost 4 bases, the J end lost 3 bases, and 16 bases lay between the germline ends. This CDR3 contains 16 residues. CDR1 and CDR2 from the germline V gene are DFQATT and SNEGSKA (reference sequence).